This is a list of T cell receptor beta chains from one sample in a study of T cell responses to AZD1222 COVID-19 vaccine. Data came from immunoSEQ multiplex PCR; TCRdb stores just in-frame clones and leaves some out. The repertoire holds 100,000 to 120,000 clones, about 90% seen once, with around 3% in the top ten. The source material was peripheral blood, sampled on day 0 of AZD1222 vaccination. The source of these receptors is an adult in good health. Both conserved end residues are part of each CDR3. The order of the fields is V gene, CDR3 protein.

>TRBV28
CASSLRIYGYTF
>TRBV28
CAISTGLDSPLHF
>TRBV6-2/TRBV6-3
CASSYLAGAPNEQFF
>TRBV5-1
CASSLAAGGPYEQYF
>TRBV28
CASTSPVWRNEQFF
>TRBV3-1/TRBV3-2
CASSRGPGGSGNTIYF
>TRBV5-1
CASSLGVGRQSPYEQYF
>TRBV12-3/TRBV12-4
CASSLPEGETQYF
>TRBV30
CAWSVLDRGIEAFF
>TRBV29-1
CSVEDRVGVKTEAFF
>TRBV6-5
CASSSNGEGGYTF
>TRBV4-1
CASSQTVGVLPQHF
>TRBV7-8
CASSLGQNSNQPQHF
>TRBV6-6
CASRAGAGNNYGYTF
>TRBV5-1
CASSPGEEGEFRYF
>TRBV29-1
CSVDGLAGVAIRGRGSTDTQYF
>TRBV9
CASSPAGLGYGYTF
>TRBV3-1/TRBV3-2
CASSQVGEGTQFF
>TRBV23-1
CASSQWHLGQGESPLHF
>TRBV19
CASSITGKNTEAFF
>TRBV7-8
CASSIQGNTEAFF
>TRBV24-1
CATSLGFNSPLHF